This T cell receptor beta chain was obtained from a study of patients and donors after allogeneic stem cell transplantation. The germline V gene has CDR1 SGHRS and CDR2 YFSETQ. The junction had 7 bases not matched to a gene; V was cut back by 7 bases and J by 4 bases. The CDR3 covers 15 residues. One entry per CDR3 protein, called by TCRdb with MiXCR from the RT-PCR reads. The table lists roughly 880,000 distinct CDR3 sequences, 15% to 20% of them singletons. The genes are TRBV5-1 and TRBJ2-1; 11 bases map to TRBD2. The receptor was isolated from a human donor who was either an allogeneic HSCT recipient or a stem cell or donor lymphocyte infusion donor (not recorded which). It is not recorded whose cells these are; they may come from a transplant donor. The sequenced sample consisted of blood, either unsorted or a sorted T cell fraction (not recorded which). The CDR3 region is CASGQGTSGYNEQFF. CDR3 DNA sequence: TGCGCCAGCGGACAGGGGACTAGCGGATACAATGAGCAGTTCTTC.